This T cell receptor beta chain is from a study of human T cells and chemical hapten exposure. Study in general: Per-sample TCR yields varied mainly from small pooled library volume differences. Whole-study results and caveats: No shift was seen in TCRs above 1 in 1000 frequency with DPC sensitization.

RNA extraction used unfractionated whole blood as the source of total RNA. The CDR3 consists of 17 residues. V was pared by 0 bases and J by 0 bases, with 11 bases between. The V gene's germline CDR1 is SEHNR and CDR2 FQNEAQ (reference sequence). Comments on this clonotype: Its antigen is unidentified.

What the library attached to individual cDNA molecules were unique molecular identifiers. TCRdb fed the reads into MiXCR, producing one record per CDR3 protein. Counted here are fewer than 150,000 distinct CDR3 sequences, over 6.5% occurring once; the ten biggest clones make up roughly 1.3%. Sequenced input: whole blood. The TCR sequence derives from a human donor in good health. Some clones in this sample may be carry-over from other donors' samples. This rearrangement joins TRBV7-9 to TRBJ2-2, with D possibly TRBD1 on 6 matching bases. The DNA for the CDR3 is TGTGCCAGCAGCTTAGCCAGGGGACGTACGAACACCGGGGAGCTGTTTTTT. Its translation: CASSLARGRTNTGELFF.